This TCR beta chain was documented in a study of identical twins. Points from the study as a whole: Some out-of-frame alpha sequences were shared by twins, and these showed excess low generation probability.

TCRdb re-derived calls from the 5' RACE reads in MiXCR, one entry per CDR3 protein. Of roughly 630,000 distinct CDR3 sequences in the sample, about 7.1% were seen once. CDR1 is KGHSH and CDR2 is LQKENI in the germline V gene. Trimming shortened V by 5 bases and J by 7 bases, and 17 bases separated the two germline ends. The CDR3 length is 15 residues. A note on this clonotype: Its antigen is currently unknown.

A further study also used this sample, focusing on yellow fever vaccine responses in identical twins.

What was sequenced was PBMCs. This receptor was identified in a woman in her late teens or twenties in good health. This sequence joins TRBV18 and TRBJ1-4; D remains ambiguous. The CDR3 loop is CASSLQRPPGEKLFF. Here the CDR3 DNA reads TGTGCCAGCTCATTGCAGCGACCCCCGGGTGAAAAACTGTTTTTT.